The present T cell receptor (beta chain) was sequenced within a study of blood T cell repertoires in COVID-19. Study summary: Samples of COVID-19 (acute and convalescent) were obtained from the United States, Italy and Spain.

How the authors handled the data: From reference gene primer amplification, estimates of nucleated cell counts were derived. Produced via immunoSEQ multiplex PCR; TCRdb's table is partial and in-frame only. V and J calls and clone size are copied from that table; D and trimming were computed from the DNA. The repertoire holds some 300,000 clones, with roughly 89% as singletons. CDR3 length: 14 amino acids. V dropped 6 bases and J dropped 0 bases, with 9 bases sitting between them. Germline lookup yields CDR1 SNHLY and CDR2 FYNNEI. Ages ranged from roughly 18 to 100 years, with residence in about 24 US areas. Cohort 3 recovered donors had two negative PCRs, clearance, or symptom resolution.

The TCR comes from a middle-aged woman who had recovered from COVID-19. This chain connects TRBV2 to TRBJ1-3; D is undetermined. The sequencing sample was made of PBMCs or T cells enriched from blood (not recorded which). CDR3 sequence: CASRADSSGNTIYF. The CDR3 nucleotides read TGTGCCAGCAGAGCCGATAGCTCTGGAAACACCATATATTTT.